Below, 9 T cell receptor beta chains from the same sample are listed, as sequenced in a study of sequential checkpoint blockade in melanoma (dated by TCRdb to about 2019). Library construction relied on the immunoSEQ multiplex PCR assay. TCRdb retrieved this table from immuneACCESS and kept in-frame rearrangements only. Not all clones are present; in checked studies, unresolved V genes account for under half, and no reason is known for the remainder. The sample contains about 3,500 clones, about a fifth of them found a single time. The ten largest clonotypes hold more than 15% of the sample. The treatment or condition label for this specimen denotes: randomized to nivolumab then ipilimumab (arm A) or the reverse (arm B). The specimen was tumor tissue (inferred from file names), collected from a patient given nivolumab and ipilimumab in sequence. The receptors originated from a human patient with melanoma. Some clones in this sample may be carry-over from other donors' samples.

The chain combines TRBV19 with TRBJ2-7, with 10 bases fitting TRBD2. Germline-derived CDR1 and CDR2 are LNHDA and SQIVND (reference sequence). Trimming removed 3 bases from V and 3 bases from J; junction bases left unmatched: 2. This CDR3 has 14 residues. The CDR3 spells CASSMGLAIYEQYF. The CDR3 DNA reads TGTGCCAGTAGTATGGGACTAGCGATCTACGAGCAGTACTTC.

The chain joins TRBV29-1 to TRBJ1-1, with unresolved D. CDR3 length equals 12 residues. Trimming took 3 bases from V and 5 from J, leaving 10 bases between them. Per germline, CDR1 SQVTM and CDR2 ANQGSEA. Here the CDR3 reads CSVDWGGTEAFF. CDR3 nucleotide sequence: TGCAGCGTTGACTGGGGTGGGACTGAAGCTTTCTTT.

By sample fraction, this clone is medium-sized. The V call is TRBV6-8, the J call TRBJ1-4; D is possibly TRBD1 (6 bases). Germline CDR1 is MNHGY and CDR2 is SAAAGT. This CDR3 is built from 16 residues. V was shortened by 7 bases and J by 8 bases, with 23 bases between the two germline ends. CDR3 DNA sequence: TGTGCCAGCAAAACCACAGGGTTTGCTTTGGAGGAAAAACTGTTTTTT. It codes for CASKTTGFALEEKLFF.

This clone is medium-sized within its sample. The V and J genes are TRBV9 and TRBJ2-6; 9 bases match TRBD1. V shed 4 bases, J shed 0 bases, and the junction held 11 bases outside the gene matches. Germline CDR1 is SGDLS and CDR2 is YYNGEE. The CDR3 is 19 residues long. The CDR3 here is CASSLIRDRAGSGANVLTF. CDR3 bases: TGTGCCAGCAGCTTAATACGGGACAGGGCCGGCTCTGGGGCCAACGTCCTGACTTTC.

The V call is TRBV14, the J call TRBJ2-6; D gene uncertain. The V and J ends lost 5 bases and 4 bases respectively, with 9 bases between them. CDR3 size: 14 residues. Germline CDR1 SGHDN, CDR2 FVKESK. CDR3 loop: CASSTTWGANVLTF. The DNA for the CDR3 is TGTGCCAGCAGCACGACCTGGGGGGCCAACGTCCTGACTTTC.

In its sample, this clone is large. The rearrangement links TRBV11-3 to TRBJ1-6; D unclear. The CDR3 loop spans 14 amino acids. Germline V gives CDR1 SGHNT, CDR2 YENEEA. V lost 2 bases, J lost 4 bases, and 6 bases lay in between. The CDR3 DNA sequence: TGTGCCAGCAGCTTACAGGATTATAATTCACCCCTCCACTTT. It yields the protein CASSLQDYNSPLHF.

Many counts were recorded for this clone. The rearrangement links TRBV11-3 to TRBJ1-1; D gene uncertain. CDR3 size: 15 residues. The V end was cut by 5 bases, the J end by 8 bases, with 21 bases between. Germline lookup yields CDR1 SGHNT and CDR2 YENEEA. The CDR3: CASSPVPGPMTEAFF. In DNA form, the CDR3 reads TGTGCCAGCAGCCCAGTACCGGGCCCCATGACCGAAGCTTTCTTT. Full variable domain (outside the CDR3, taken from reference TRBV11-3 and TRBJ1-1): EAGVVQSPRYKIIEKKQPVAFWCNPISGHNTLYWYLQNLGQGPELLIRYENEEAVDDSQLPKDRFSAERLKGVDSTLKIQPAELGDSAVYLCASSPVPGPMTEAFFGQGTRLTVV.

This chain joins TRBV11-3 and TRBJ2-2, with TRBD1 matching over 10 bases. The CDR3 has 15 amino acids. The V gene end was trimmed by 7 bases and the J gene end by 6 bases; junction bases not matched to a gene: 8. Germline V gene data show CDR1 as SGHNT and CDR2 as YENEEA. CDR3 residues: CASTGQGDIAGELFF. CDR3 coding DNA: TGTGCCAGCACCGGACAGGGGGATATCGCCGGGGAGCTGTTTTTT.

The chain links TRBV29-1 to TRBJ1-2, with TRBD1 matching over 8 bases. Germline values: CDR1 SQVTM, CDR2 ANQGSEA. The CDR3 contains 15 residues. J lost 1 base, V lost 5 bases, and 9 bases had no gene match. CDR3 residues: CSVTDRDVFNYGYTF. DNA for the CDR3: TGCAGCGTTACGGACAGGGACGTATTTAACTATGGCTACACCTTC.